Listed below are T cell receptor beta chains from one sample, sequenced in a study of cytomegalovirus exposure and HLA in healthy donors. The method was immunoSEQ multiplex PCR; TCRdb's version includes in-frame clones alone and lacks a portion of them. The sample includes some 96,000 clones, roughly three fifths of them seen just once. Sequenced: PBMCs. Receptors were obtained from a man in his sixties in good health and CMV-seronegative. CDR3s include the opening cysteine and the closing phenylalanine or tryptophan. D genes are given only for firm matches. Size values are once, few and many counts, or a class for expanded clones, and some rows have none.

d_call: TRBD2; v_call: TRBV11-3; clone_size: NA; j_call: TRBJ2-1; cdr3_aa: CASTYRGVRSNEQFF; cdr3_nt: TGTGCCAGCACTTACCGGGGGGTACGGAGCAATGAGCAGTTCTTC
d_call: NA; v_call: TRBV7-2; clone_size: once; j_call: TRBJ1-1; cdr3_aa: CASSPTQNTEAFF; cdr3_nt: TGTGCCAGCAGTCCAACTCAAAACACTGAAGCTTTCTTT
d_call: NA; v_call: TRBV15; clone_size: few; j_call: TRBJ2-5; cdr3_aa: CATSRDPQQETQYF; cdr3_nt: TGTGCCACCAGCAGAGATCCCCAGCAAGAGACCCAGTACTTC
d_call: TRBD2; v_call: TRBV27; clone_size: NA; j_call: TRBJ2-1; cdr3_aa: CASSLTRTSGMGYNEQFF; cdr3_nt: TGTGCCAGCAGTTTAACTAGGACTAGCGGGATGGGTTACAATGAGCAGTTCTTC
d_call: NA; v_call: TRBV4-1; clone_size: NA; j_call: TRBJ2-4; cdr3_aa: CASSQSPSMISERRAKNIQYF; cdr3_nt: TGCGCCAGCAGCCAATCCCCGTCAATGATAAGCGAAAGAAGGGCCAAAAACATTCAGTACTTC
d_call: NA; v_call: TRBV6-5; clone_size: NA; j_call: TRBJ1-1; cdr3_aa: CASSYSGRGTEAFF; cdr3_nt: TGTGCCAGCAGTTACTCAGGTCGGGGGACTGAAGCTTTCTTT
d_call: TRBD2; v_call: TRBV7-3; clone_size: NA; j_call: TRBJ2-7; cdr3_aa: CASSLTSLPYEQYF; cdr3_nt: TGTGCCAGCAGCCTGACTAGCTTACCCTACGAGCAGTACTTC
d_call: NA; v_call: TRBV19; clone_size: NA; j_call: TRBJ2-7; cdr3_aa: CASSPSWTDRNEQYF; cdr3_nt: TGTGCCAGTAGTCCAAGCTGGACAGACAGAAACGAGCAGTACTTC
d_call: NA; v_call: TRBV6-5; clone_size: NA; j_call: TRBJ2-1; cdr3_aa: CASSSGLGGNNEQFF; cdr3_nt: TGTGCCAGCAGTTCGGGGTTGGGGGGAAACAATGAGCAGTTCTTC
d_call: NA; v_call: TRBV11-2; clone_size: NA; j_call: TRBJ2-7; cdr3_aa: CASSLVQPPGAYEQYF; cdr3_nt: TGTGCCAGCAGCTTAGTCCAACCTCCCGGGGCCTACGAGCAGTACTTC
d_call: NA; v_call: TRBV6-6; clone_size: many; j_call: TRBJ2-1; cdr3_aa: CASTFDRKGYNEQFF; cdr3_nt: TGTGCCAGCACCTTCGACAGGAAAGGGTACAATGAGCAGTTCTTC
d_call: NA; v_call: TRBV9; clone_size: few; j_call: TRBJ2-3; cdr3_aa: CASSVDPDYPSTDTQYF; cdr3_nt: TGTGCCAGCAGCGTAGACCCTGACTACCCTAGCACAGATACGCAGTATTTT
d_call: TRBD1; v_call: TRBV6-1; clone_size: NA; j_call: TRBJ2-7; cdr3_aa: CASTQQGAMYEQYF; cdr3_nt: TGTGCCAGCACCCAACAGGGGGCGATGTACGAGCAGTACTTC
d_call: TRBD1; v_call: TRBV2; clone_size: NA; j_call: TRBJ2-3; cdr3_aa: CASNGQGASDTQYF; cdr3_nt: TGTGCCAGCAACGGACAGGGGGCTTCAGATACGCAGTATTTT
d_call: TRBD2; v_call: TRBV10-1; clone_size: NA; j_call: TRBJ2-3; cdr3_aa: CASSESSGTSFTDTQYF; cdr3_nt: TGCGCCAGCAGTGAGTCCTCCGGGACTAGCTTCACAGATACGCAGTATTTT
d_call: NA; v_call: TRBV5-1; clone_size: NA; j_call: TRBJ1-2; cdr3_aa: CASSPVGGLRGYTF; cdr3_nt: TGCGCCAGCAGTCCAGTCGGGGGGCTCCGGGGCTACACCTTC
d_call: NA; v_call: TRBV19; clone_size: NA; j_call: TRBJ2-1; cdr3_aa: CASSLEGASYNEQFF; cdr3_nt: TGTGCCAGTAGCCTGGAGGGGGCCTCCTACAATGAGCAGTTCTTC